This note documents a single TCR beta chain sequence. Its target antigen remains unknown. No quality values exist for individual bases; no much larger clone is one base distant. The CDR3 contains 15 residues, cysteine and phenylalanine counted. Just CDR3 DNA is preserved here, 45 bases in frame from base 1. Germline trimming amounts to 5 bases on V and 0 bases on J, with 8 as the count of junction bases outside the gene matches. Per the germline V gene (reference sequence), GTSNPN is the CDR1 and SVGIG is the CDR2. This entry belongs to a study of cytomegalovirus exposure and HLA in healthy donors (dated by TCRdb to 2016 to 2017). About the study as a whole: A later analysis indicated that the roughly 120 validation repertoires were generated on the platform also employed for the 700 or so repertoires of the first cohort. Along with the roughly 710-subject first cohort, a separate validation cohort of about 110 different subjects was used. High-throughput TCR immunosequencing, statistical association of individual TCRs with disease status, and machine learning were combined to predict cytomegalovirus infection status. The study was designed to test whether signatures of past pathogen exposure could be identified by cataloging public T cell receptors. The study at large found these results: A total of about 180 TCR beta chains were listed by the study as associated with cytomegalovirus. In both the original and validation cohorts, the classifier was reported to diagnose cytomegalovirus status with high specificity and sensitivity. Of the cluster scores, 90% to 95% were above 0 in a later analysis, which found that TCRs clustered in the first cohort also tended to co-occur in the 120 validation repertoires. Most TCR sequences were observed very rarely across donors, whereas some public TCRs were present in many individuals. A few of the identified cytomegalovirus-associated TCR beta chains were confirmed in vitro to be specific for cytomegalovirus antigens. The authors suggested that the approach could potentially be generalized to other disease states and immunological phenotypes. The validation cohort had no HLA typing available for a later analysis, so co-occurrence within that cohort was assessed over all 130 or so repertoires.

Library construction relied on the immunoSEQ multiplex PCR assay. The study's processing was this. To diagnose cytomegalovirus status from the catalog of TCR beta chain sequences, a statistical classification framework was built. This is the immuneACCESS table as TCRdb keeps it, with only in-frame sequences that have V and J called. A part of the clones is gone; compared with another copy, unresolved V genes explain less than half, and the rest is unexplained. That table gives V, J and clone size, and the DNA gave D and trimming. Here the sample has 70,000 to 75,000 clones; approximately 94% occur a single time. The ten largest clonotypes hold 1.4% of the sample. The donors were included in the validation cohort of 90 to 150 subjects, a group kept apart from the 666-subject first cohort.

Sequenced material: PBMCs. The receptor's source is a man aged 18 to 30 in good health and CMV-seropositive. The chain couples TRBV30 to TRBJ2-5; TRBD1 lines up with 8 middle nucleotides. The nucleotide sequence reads TGTGCCTGGGGGGGACAGGAGGTGGACCAAGAGACCCAGTACTTC. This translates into CAWGGQEVDQETQYF.